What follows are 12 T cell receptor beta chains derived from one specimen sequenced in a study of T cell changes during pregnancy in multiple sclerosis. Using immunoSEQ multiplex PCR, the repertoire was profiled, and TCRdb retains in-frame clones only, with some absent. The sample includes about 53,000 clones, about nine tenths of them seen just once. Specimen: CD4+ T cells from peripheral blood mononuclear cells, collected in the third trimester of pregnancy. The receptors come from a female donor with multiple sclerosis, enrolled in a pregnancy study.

CDR3 residues: CAISEAGGGYTF. The CDR3 region has the DNA TGTGCCATCAGTGAGGCGGGCGGTGGCTACACCTTC. The J gene is TRBJ1-2, the V gene TRBV10-3, with D hard to call. Germline loops: CDR1 ENHRY, CDR2 SYGVKD. V was cut by 2 bases and J by 7 bases, with 8 bases left in between. The CDR3 is 12 amino acids.

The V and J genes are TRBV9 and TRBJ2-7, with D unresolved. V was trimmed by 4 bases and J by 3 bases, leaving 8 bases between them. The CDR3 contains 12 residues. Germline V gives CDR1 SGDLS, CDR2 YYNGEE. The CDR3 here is CASSRPGYEQYF. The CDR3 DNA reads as TGTGCCAGCAGCCGGCCGGGCTACGAGCAGTACTTC. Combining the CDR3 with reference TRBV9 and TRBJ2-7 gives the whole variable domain DSGVTQTPKHLITATGQRVTLRCSPRSGDLSVYWYQQSLDQGLQFLIQYYNGEERAKGNILERFSAQQFPDLHSELNLSSLELGDSALYFCASSRPGYEQYFGPGTRLTVT.

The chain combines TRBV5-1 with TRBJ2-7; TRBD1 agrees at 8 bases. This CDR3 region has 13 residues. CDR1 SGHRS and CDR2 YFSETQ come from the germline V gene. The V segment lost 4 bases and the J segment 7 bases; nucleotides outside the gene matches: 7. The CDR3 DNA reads TGCGCCAGCAGCCGGGACAGGATAATAGAGCAGTACTTC. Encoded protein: CASSRDRIIEQYF.

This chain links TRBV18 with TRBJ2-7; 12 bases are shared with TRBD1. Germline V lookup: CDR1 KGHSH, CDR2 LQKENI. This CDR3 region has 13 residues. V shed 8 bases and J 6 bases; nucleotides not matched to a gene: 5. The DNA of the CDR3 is TGTGCCAGCGGGGGACAGGGGGCCGGCGAGCAGTACTTC. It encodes CASGGQGAGEQYF.

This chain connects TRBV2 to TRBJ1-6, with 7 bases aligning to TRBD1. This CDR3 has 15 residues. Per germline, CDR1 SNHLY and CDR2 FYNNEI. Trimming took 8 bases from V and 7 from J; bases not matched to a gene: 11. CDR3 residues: CASGGGQDRNSPLHF. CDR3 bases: TGTGCCAGCGGGGGCGGACAGGACCGAAATTCACCCCTCCACTTT.

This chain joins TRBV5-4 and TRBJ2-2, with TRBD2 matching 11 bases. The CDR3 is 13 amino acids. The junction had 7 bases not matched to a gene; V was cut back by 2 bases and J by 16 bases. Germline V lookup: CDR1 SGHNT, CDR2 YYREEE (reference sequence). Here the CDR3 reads CASSFFSGGEPFF. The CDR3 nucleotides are TGTGCCAGCAGCTTCTTTAGCGGGGGGGAACCGTTTTTT.

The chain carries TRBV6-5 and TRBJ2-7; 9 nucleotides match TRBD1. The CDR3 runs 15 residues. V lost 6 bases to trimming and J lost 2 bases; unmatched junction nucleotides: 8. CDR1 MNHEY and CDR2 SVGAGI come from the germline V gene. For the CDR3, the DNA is TGTGCCAGCAGGCGAACGGGACAGGGCACCTACGAGCAGTACTTC. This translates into CASRRTGQGTYEQYF.

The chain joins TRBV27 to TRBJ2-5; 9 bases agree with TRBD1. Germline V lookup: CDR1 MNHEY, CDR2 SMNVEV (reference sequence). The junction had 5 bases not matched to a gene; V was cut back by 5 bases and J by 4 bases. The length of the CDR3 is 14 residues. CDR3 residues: CASSTHRGLETQYF. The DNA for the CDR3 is TGTGCCAGCAGTACGCACAGGGGGCTAGAGACCCAGTACTTC.

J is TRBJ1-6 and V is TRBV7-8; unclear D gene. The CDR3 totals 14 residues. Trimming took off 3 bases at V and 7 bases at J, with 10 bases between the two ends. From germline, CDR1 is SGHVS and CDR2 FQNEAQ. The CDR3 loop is CASSFLVRNSPLHF. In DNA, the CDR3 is TGTGCCAGCAGCTTCCTGGTGAGGAATTCACCCCTCCACTTT.

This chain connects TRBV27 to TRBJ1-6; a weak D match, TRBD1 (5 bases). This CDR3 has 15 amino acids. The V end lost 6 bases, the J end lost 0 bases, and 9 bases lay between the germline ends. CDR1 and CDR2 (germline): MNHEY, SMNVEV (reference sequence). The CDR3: CASRQEVSYNSPLHF. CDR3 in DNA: TGTGCCAGCAGACAGGAAGTCTCCTATAATTCACCCCTCCACTTT.

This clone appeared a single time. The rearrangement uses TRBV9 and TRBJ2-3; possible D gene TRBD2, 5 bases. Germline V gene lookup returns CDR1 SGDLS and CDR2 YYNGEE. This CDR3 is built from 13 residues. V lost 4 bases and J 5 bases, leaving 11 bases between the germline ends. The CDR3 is CASSTLGRDTQYF. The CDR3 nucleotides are TGTGCCAGCAGCACTCTGGGGAGAGATACGCAGTATTTT.

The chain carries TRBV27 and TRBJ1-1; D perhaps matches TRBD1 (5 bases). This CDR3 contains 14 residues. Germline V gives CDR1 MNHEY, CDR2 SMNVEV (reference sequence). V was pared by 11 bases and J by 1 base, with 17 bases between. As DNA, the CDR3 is TGTGCCCGAGCAGTGGGGGAGGGGAACACTGAAGCTTTCTTT. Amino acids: CARAVGEGNTEAFF.